This T cell receptor beta chain is drawn from a study of blood T cell repertoires in COVID-19. Study-wide background: From T cells, B-cell-depleted T cells, or PBMCs came the material, which was cDNA or gDNA.

Seattle's cohort entered during active infection and was followed longitudinally. This clone turned up a few times. Using immunoSEQ multiplex PCR, the repertoire was profiled, and TCRdb retains in-frame clones only, with some absent. The sample lists more than 45,000 clones, about nine tenths seen once, with approximately 20% in the top ten. This sequence originates from an elderly woman with COVID-19, enrolled during active disease. Sequencing was performed on peripheral blood.

The CDR3 sequence is CASSQDMGPQPQHF. The CDR3, as DNA: TGCGCCAGCAGCCAAGATATGGGGCCTCAGCCCCAGCATTTT. The chain links TRBV4-1 to TRBJ1-5; a possible D gene is TRBD1 (5 bases). Per the germline V gene, CDR1 is MGHRA and CDR2 is YSYEKL. CDR3 length: 14 residues. Trimming removed 0 bases at V and 6 bases at J, with 9 bases between.